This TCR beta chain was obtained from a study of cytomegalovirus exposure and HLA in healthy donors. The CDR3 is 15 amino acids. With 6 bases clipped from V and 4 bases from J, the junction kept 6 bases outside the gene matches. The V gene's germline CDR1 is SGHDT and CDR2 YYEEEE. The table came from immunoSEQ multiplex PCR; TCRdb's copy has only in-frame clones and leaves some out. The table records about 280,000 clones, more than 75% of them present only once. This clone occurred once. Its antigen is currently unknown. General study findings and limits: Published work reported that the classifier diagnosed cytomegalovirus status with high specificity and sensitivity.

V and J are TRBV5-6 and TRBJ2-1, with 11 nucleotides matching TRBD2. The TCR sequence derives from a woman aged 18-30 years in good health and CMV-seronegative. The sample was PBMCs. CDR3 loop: CASIATSGSYNEQFF. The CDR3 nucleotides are TGTGCCAGCATCGCCACTAGCGGGAGTTACAATGAGCAGTTCTTC.